A selection of T cell receptor beta chains follows, all from one sample in a study of T cell repertoires in cytomegalovirus infection. Antigens for these TCRs are unknown. MiXCR, run by TCRdb on the reads, gives a single entry per CDR3 protein. This sample yields around 770,000 distinct CDR3 sequences, of which 25% to 35% are seen a single time; less than 15% belongs to the top ten. The specimen comprised cultured CD8+ T cells from PBMCs, sampled from culture after CMV antigen stimulation. All receptors derive from a human donor in good health (CMV status not recorded). Some clones in this sample may be carry-over from other donors' samples. CDR3s include the opening cysteine and the closing phenylalanine or tryptophan.

j_gene	v_gene	CDR3aa
TRBJ2-1	TRBV6-2/TRBV6-3	CASSYPDSDEQFF
TRBJ2-3	TRBV20-1	CSAPLAFGSAYTQYF
TRBJ2-7	TRBV10-2	CASSFGGGGEQYF
TRBJ2-7	TRBV12-5	CASGLVLGDTSYEQYF
TRBJ2-5	TRBV14	CASRGTETQETQYF
TRBJ1-5	TRBV15	CATSRDQRAPSPQHF
TRBJ1-4	TRBV4-1	CASSPGQMNEKLFF
TRBJ2-3	TRBV7-8	CASSAPDRVSTDTQYF
TRBJ1-1	TRBV6-2/TRBV6-3	CASSYSLDRNTEAFF
TRBJ1-3	TRBV6-1	CASSNREITPGNTIYF
TRBJ1-2	TRBV20-1	CSAPRPRTGGDGYTF
TRBJ1-6	TRBV11-2	CASSPPGYNSPLHF
TRBJ1-6	TRBV9	CASSVAGGLNNSPLHF
TRBJ2-1	TRBV27	CASIDGGMGNEQFF
TRBJ1-6	TRBV19	CASMEASESSYNSPLHF
TRBJ1-1	TRBV15	CATSRDHGNTEAFF
TRBJ2-1	TRBV7-9	CASSLAGFANEQFF
TRBJ1-2	TRBV11-2	CASSSPLTGIRGDGYTF
TRBJ2-2	TRBV10-2	CASTHDGELFF
TRBJ1-3	TRBV7-6	CASRGPGEFGNTIYF
TRBJ2-5	TRBV6-1	CANGGQSQETQYF
TRBJ1-5	TRBV27	CASGTIGTGRGLGNQPQHF
TRBJ2-1	TRBV13	CASSLVGVYEQFF
TRBJ1-2	TRBV6-5	CASSHSSGGVDYGYTF
TRBJ2-3	TRBV7-3	CASSDTGTSGGDTQYF
TRBJ1-4	TRBV6-6	CASSEDRRNEKLFF
TRBJ1-6	TRBV3-1	CASSQYRDGNSPLHF
TRBJ1-2	TRBV6-1	CASSPRTPDIPNYGYTF
TRBJ2-3	TRBV7-8	CASSLDTSGGPVTDTQYF
TRBJ1-1	TRBV10-3	CAISVESTEAFF
TRBJ1-1	TRBV14	CASSQVYSTEAFF
TRBJ1-2	TRBV28	CASSLQGALDGYTF
TRBJ2-7	TRBV7-9	CASSFLQGASEQYF
TRBJ2-7	TRBV12-3/TRBV12-4	CASSEAGYEQYF
TRBJ2-2	TRBV7-2	CASEKYDSNTGELFF
TRBJ2-2	TRBV19	CASSIDGDPYTGELFF
TRBJ2-7	TRBV6-5	CASSYVETGFYEQYF
TRBJ1-1	TRBV9	CASSPQTGRTEAFF
TRBJ2-6	TRBV19	CASSIAAGDLSGANVLTF
TRBJ1-2	TRBV12-3/TRBV12-4	CASRWTALYGYTF
TRBJ1-2	TRBV9	CASSVKGVNYGYTF
TRBJ1-5	TRBV15	CATTIGDQPQHF
TRBJ1-6	TRBV6-1	CASSEDGQGSSPLHF
TRBJ1-1	TRBV6-1	CASSVQDPGTEAFF
TRBJ1-2	TRBV7-2	CASSSRPYGYTF
TRBJ1-5	TRBV5-1	CASSFGPADSNQPQHF
TRBJ1-2	TRBV7-3	CASSVDSSYGYTF
TRBJ1-1	TRBV4-1	CASSQVGWGRELNTEAFF
TRBJ2-1	TRBV27	CASSFSGLAEQFF
TRBJ1-5	TRBV6-1	CASSDPWGQGAMSNQPQHF
TRBJ1-1	TRBV6-2/TRBV6-3	CASSYSAGEAFF
TRBJ2-1	TRBV7-9	CASSLPEGTGAYNEQFF
TRBJ2-1	TRBV20-1	CSARDLQGVGNEQFF
TRBJ2-2	TRBV7-2	CASSLGGQGAAGELFF
TRBJ2-2	TRBV6-1	CASTRRLAGDRNTGELFF
TRBJ2-5	TRBV2	CASSEARAGQETQYF
TRBJ2-1	TRBV19	CASSIDLQPNYNEQFF